A single sample is the source of the 3 T cell receptor beta chains below, sequenced in a study of cytomegalovirus exposure and HLA in healthy donors. The PCR employed 60 Vbeta primers together with 13 Jbeta primers. This table comes from immunoSEQ multiplex PCR, and its TCRdb copy is limited to in-frame clones, with some not included. The repertoire has 140,000 to 150,000 clones, 80% to 85% of them found once; the top ten carry 2.9%. Sequencing used PBMCs. These TCRs come from a woman in her 30s in good health and CMV-seronegative.

This clone was seen just once. The V and J genes are TRBV30 and TRBJ2-4; unclear D gene. The CDR3 length is 14 residues. Germline V lookup: CDR1 GTSNPN, CDR2 SVGIG (reference sequence). With 2 bases removed from V and 0 bases from J, the gap between germline ends came to 8 bases. CDR3 sequence (DNA): TGTGCCTGGAGTTTATCCCCAGCCAAAAACATTCAGTACTTC. Residues: CAWSLSPAKNIQYF.

This clone occurred once. CDR3 nucleotides: TGTGCCAGCAGTGCTGACATCTACACCGGGGAGCTGTTTTTT. Protein product: CASSADIYTGELFF. This chain links TRBV2 with TRBJ2-2; no reliable D call. V shed 4 bases and J shed 3 bases, with 9 bases lying between them. Per germline, CDR1 SNHLY and CDR2 FYNNEI. The CDR3 contains 14 residues.

This chain links TRBV19 with TRBJ1-4; unclear D gene. V was trimmed by 8 bases and J by 5 bases, leaving 9 bases between them. The CDR3 consists of 12 residues. Germline-derived CDR1 and CDR2 are LNHDA and SQIVND (reference sequence). CDR3 bases: TGTGCCAGTTCCGAGATGAATGAAAAACTGTTTTTT. Its translation: CASSEMNEKLFF.